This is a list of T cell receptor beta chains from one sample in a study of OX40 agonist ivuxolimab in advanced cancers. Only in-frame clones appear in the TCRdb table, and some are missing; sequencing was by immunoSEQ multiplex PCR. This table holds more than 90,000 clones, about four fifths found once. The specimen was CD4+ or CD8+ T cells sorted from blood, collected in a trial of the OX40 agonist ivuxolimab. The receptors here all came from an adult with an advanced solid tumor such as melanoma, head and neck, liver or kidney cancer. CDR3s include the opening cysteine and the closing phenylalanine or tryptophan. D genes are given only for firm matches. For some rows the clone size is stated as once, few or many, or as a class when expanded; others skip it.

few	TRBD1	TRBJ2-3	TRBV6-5	CASSRTGVKTDTQYF	TGTGCCAGCAGTCGGACAGGGGTTAAGACAGATACGCAGTATTTT
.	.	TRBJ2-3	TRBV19	CASRLSGDTQYF	TGTGCCAGTAGACTGTCTGGAGATACGCAGTATTTT
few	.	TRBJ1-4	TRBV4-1	CASRRAFNEKLFF	TGCGCCAGCAGACGGGCCTTTAATGAAAAACTGTTTTTT
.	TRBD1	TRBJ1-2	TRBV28	CASSLIQGNYGYTF	TGTGCCAGCAGTTTAATACAGGGGAACTATGGCTACACCTTC
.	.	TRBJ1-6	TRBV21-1	CATKGTENSPLHF	TGTGCCACCAAAGGGACAGAAAATTCACCCCTCCACTTT
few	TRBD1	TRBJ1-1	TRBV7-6	CASSFGQGEAFF	TGTGCCAGCAGCTTCGGACAGGGAGAAGCTTTCTTT
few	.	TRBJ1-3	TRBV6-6	CASRDGGSGNTIYF	TGTGCCAGCAGAGACGGTGGCTCTGGAAACACCATATATTTT
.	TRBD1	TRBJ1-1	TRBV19	CATSGGLSAFF	TGTGCCACCTCAGGGGGCTTAAGCGCTTTCTTT
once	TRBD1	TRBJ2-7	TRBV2	CASRDRGEQYF	TGTGCCAGCAGGGACAGGGGAGAGCAGTACTTC
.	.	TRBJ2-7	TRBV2	CASSPRGPPSYEQYF	TGTGCCAGCAGTCCGCGAGGACCCCCCTCCTACGAGCAGTACTTC
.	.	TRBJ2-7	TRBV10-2	CASRGTGPNYEQYF	TGCGCCAGCAGGGGCACAGGGCCGAACTACGAGCAGTACTTC
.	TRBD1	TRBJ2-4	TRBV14	CASSQEGTGEAKNIQYF	TGTGCCAGCAGCCAAGAGGGGACAGGGGAAGCCAAAAACATTCAGTACTTC
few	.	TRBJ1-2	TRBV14	CASSPRLPNYGYTF	TGTGCCAGCAGCCCCCGTCTACCTAACTATGGCTACACCTTC
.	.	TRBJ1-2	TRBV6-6	CASSDLGASGYTF	TGTGCCAGCAGTGATTTGGGGGCTAGCGGCTACACCTTC
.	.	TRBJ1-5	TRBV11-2	CASSLNGINQPQHF	TGTGCCAGCAGCTTAAACGGGATCAATCAGCCCCAGCATTTT
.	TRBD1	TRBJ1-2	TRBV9	CASSGALGQGGYGYTF	TGTGCCAGCAGCGGGGCCCTGGGACAGGGGGGCTATGGCTACACCTTC
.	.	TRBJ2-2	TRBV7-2	CASSLVWSRDTGELFF	TGTGCCAGCAGCTTAGTATGGAGCAGGGACACCGGGGAGCTGTTTTTT
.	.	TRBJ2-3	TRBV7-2	CASSEILDTQYF	TGTGCCAGCAGCGAGATTTTAGATACGCAGTATTTT
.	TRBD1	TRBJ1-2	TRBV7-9	CASSWGQGAGGYTF	TGTGCCAGCAGCTGGGGACAGGGGGCCGGTGGCTACACCTTC
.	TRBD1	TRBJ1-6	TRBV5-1	CASSTRGSGDSPLHF	TGCGCCAGCAGCACCAGGGGGTCAGGCGATTCACCCCTCCACTTT
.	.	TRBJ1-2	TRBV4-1	CASSQIILVNYGYTF	TGCGCCAGCAGCCAGATTATACTGGTTAACTATGGCTACACCTTC
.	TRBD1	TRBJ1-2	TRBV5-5	CASSLAGGTEYGYTF	TGTGCCAGCAGCTTGGCCGGGGGGACAGAATATGGCTACACCTTC
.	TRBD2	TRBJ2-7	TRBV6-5	CASSYERGGGEQYF	TGTGCCAGCAGTTACGAGCGGGGGGGCGGCGAGCAGTACTTC
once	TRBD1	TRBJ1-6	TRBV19	CASSSLGQAGNSPLHF	TGTGCCAGTAGTTCCCTGGGACAGGCGGGAAATTCACCCCTCCACTTT
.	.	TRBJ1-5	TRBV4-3	CASSQVVGLPQHF	TGCGCCAGCAGCCAAGTGGTCGGGTTGCCCCAGCATTTT
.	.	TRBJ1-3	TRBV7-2	CASSLVRDNTIYF	TGTGCCAGCAGCTTAGTTAGGGATAACACCATATATTTT
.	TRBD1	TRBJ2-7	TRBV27	CASSALDRMAYEQYF	TGTGCCAGCAGTGCTCTGGACAGGATGGCCTACGAGCAGTACTTC